These 3 T cell receptor beta chains were sequenced from one sample in a study of Graves' ophthalmopathy and Graves' hyperthyroidism. Beta-chain TCR CDR3 regions were amplified from RNA transcripts. HTBI-primed RT-PCR formed the first round, and a multiplex PCR formed the second. MiXCR was run by TCRdb on the multiplex PCR reads, yielding one entry per CDR3 protein. The sample gives about 600,000 distinct CDR3 sequences, 35% to 40% of which show up once; around 4% is in the top ten. Sequenced input: peripheral blood or thyroid tissue (not recorded which). All receptors come from an adult man with Graves' hyperthyroidism.

The table lists this clonotype with many counts. V usage is TRBV2 and J usage is TRBJ2-2; D perhaps matches TRBD2 (6 bases). The CDR3 covers 15 residues. V gave up 4 bases and J gave up 4 bases, with 13 bases separating them. Germline V CDR1 and CDR2: SNHLY, FYNNEI. CDR3 in DNA: TGTGCCAGCAGTGTCGACGGGGAGGCCACCGGGGAGCTGTTTTTT. Protein: CASSVDGEATGELFF.

This clonotype was counted a few times. V is TRBV7-9 and J is TRBJ1-3; D is ambiguous. Trimming stripped 5 bases from V and 0 bases from J, with 8 bases between. Germline V gene data show CDR1 as SEHNR and CDR2 as FQNEAQ (reference sequence). The CDR3 consists of 14 residues. The CDR3 sequence: CASSQDSSGNTIYF. The CDR3 region has the DNA TGTGCCAGCAGCCAAGATAGCTCTGGAAACACCATATATTTT.

This clonotype was seen more than once but under ten times. V and J are TRBV12-3 or TRBV12-4 and TRBJ2-7; 15 bases agree with TRBD2. Trimming removed 2 bases from V and 3 bases from J; junction bases left unmatched: 8. This CDR3 has 18 residues. The CDR3 DNA reads as TGTGCCAGCAGTTTAATAGGACTAGCGGGAGGGCCCGGCTACGAGCAGTACTTC. It encodes CASSLIGLAGGPGYEQYF.